This is a list of T cell receptor beta chains from one sample in a study of blood T cell repertoires in COVID-19. Clones were sequenced by immunoSEQ multiplex PCR, and TCRdb holds only the in-frame ones, with some missing. The sample includes a few hundred thousand clones, about 90% seen only once; the top ten take 6.2%. The material sequenced was peripheral blood. Receptors originate from a man between 60 and 70 years old with acute or convalescent COVID-19. Each CDR3 is given with its conserved first and last residue. The D gene is left open where the match is weak. Expanded clones are given a class, and other clones once, few, many or no size at all.

clone size	D gene	V gene	J gene	CDR3 DNA	CDR3 protein
NA	TRBD1	TRBV28	TRBJ1-4	TGTGCCAGCAGGAAGGGGGCGACTAATGAAAAACTGTTTTTT	CASRKGATNEKLFF
NA	NA	TRBV27	TRBJ1-5	TGTGCCAGCAGGAAGCGGGGGGCGGGTCAGCCCCAGCATTTT	CASRKRGAGQPQHF
NA	NA	TRBV7-6	TRBJ2-7	TGTGCCAGCAGCTTAGGACAGGCCCAAACGTACGAGCAGTACTTC	CASSLGQAQTYEQYF
NA	TRBD1	TRBV24-1	TRBJ1-2	TGTGCCACCAGTGAGAGACAGGGCAGGGGCTATGGCTACACCTTC	CATSERQGRGYGYTF
NA	NA	TRBV6-5	TRBJ1-1	TGTGCCAGCCCCTCGCTGGGGCTGGACACTGAAGCTTTCTTT	CASPSLGLDTEAFF
NA	NA	TRBV19	TRBJ1-3	TGTGCCAGCGCACAGGGCCCCTCTGGAAACACCATATATTTT	CASAQGPSGNTIYF
NA	TRBD1	TRBV11-2	TRBJ1-4	TGTGCCAGCAGCTTAGCCCGCGACAGGGGAAAGGGGGAAAAACTGTTTTTT	CASSLARDRGKGEKLFF
NA	TRBD2	TRBV11-3	TRBJ2-1	TGTGCCAGCAGCCCCGGTAGCGGGAGGGCCGAAAATGAGCAGTTCTTC	CASSPGSGRAENEQFF
NA	NA	TRBV19	TRBJ2-2	TGTGCCAGTAGTCGGGGGGCGGGAAACCCCGGGGAGCTGTTTTTT	CASSRGAGNPGELFF
NA	NA	TRBV28	TRBJ2-7	TGTGCCAGCAGTTTGGGAGAGAACTACGAGCAGTACTTC	CASSLGENYEQYF
NA	NA	TRBV30	TRBJ2-7	TGTGCCTGGAGTATGATCGGGGGATGGGGCGAGCAGTACTTC	CAWSMIGGWGEQYF
NA	NA	TRBV4-2	TRBJ1-2	TGTGCCAGCAGCCAAGCACAAAACAAACCCGGCTACACCTTC	CASSQAQNKPGYTF
NA	TRBD1	TRBV5-1	TRBJ1-6	TGCGCCAGCAGACCTAAGGACAGGGCTTTCTCACCCCTCCACTTT	CASRPKDRAFSPLHF
NA	NA	TRBV20-1	TRBJ1-5	TGCAGTGCTAGTGTGCAGGGGAATCAGCCCCAGCATTTT	CSASVQGNQPQHF
NA	NA	TRBV18	TRBJ2-3	TGTGCCAGCTCACCAACAAGCGGACCCAGGGATACGCAGTATTTT	CASSPTSGPRDTQYF
NA	TRBD1	TRBV6-5	TRBJ1-1	TGTGCCAGCAGTTCGGGACAGTTGAACACTGAAGCTTTCTTT	CASSSGQLNTEAFF
NA	NA	TRBV21-1	TRBJ1-5	TGTGCCAGCAGCCCGAGGAGGGGCACACAACCTTCCCATAGCAATCAGCCCCAGCATTTT	CASSPRRGTQPSHSNQPQHF
NA	NA	TRBV7-9	TRBJ1-4	TGTGCCAGCAGCTTAACCGGGTATGAAAAACTGTTTTTT	CASSLTGYEKLFF
NA	NA	TRBV3-1/TRBV3-2	TRBJ2-5	TGTGCCAGCAAGGAGCGGACCTTAGAGACCCAGTACTTC	CASKERTLETQYF
many	TRBD2	TRBV6-6	TRBJ2-1	TGTGCCAGCCTGGGTTTAGCGGGAGGGCCTGAGCAGTTCTTC	CASLGLAGGPEQFF
NA	TRBD1	TRBV5-6	TRBJ1-2	TGTGCCAGCGAACAGGGGGAGGCCTATGGCTACACCTTC	CASEQGEAYGYTF
NA	TRBD2	TRBV7-3	TRBJ2-2	TGTGCCAGCAGCCCGGGACTAGCGGGACTCCTGGGCACCGGGGAGCTGTTTTTT	CASSPGLAGLLGTGELFF
NA	TRBD1	TRBV12-5	TRBJ1-5	TGTGCTAGTGGTTTGTGGGACAGGCTCAGCGGGCAGCCCCAGCATTTT	CASGLWDRLSGQPQHF
NA	TRBD2	TRBV9	TRBJ2-3	TGTGCCAGCACCCAGCGGGGGAGCACAGATACGCAGTATTTT	CASTQRGSTDTQYF